The 16 T cell receptor beta chains below were found in one sample sequenced in a study of T cells in Graves' hyperthyroidism and ophthalmopathy. From RNA transcripts, TCR beta CDR3 regions were amplified. The HTBI set primed first-round TCR CDR3 RT-PCR. Using its own MiXCR run on the multiplex PCR reads, TCRdb lists one record per CDR3 protein. The profile shows fewer than 550,000 distinct CDR3 sequences, 24% of them singletons. Sequenced sample: blood. These receptors were collected from a woman aged 25 to 39 with Graves' ophthalmopathy.

This clonotype was detected ten times or more. The J gene is TRBJ1-2, the V gene TRBV2, with 8 positions matching TRBD1. CDR1 SNHLY and CDR2 FYNNEI come from the germline V gene. J lost 8 bases, V lost 6 bases, and 8 bases had no gene match. This CDR3 has 13 residues. The CDR3 spells CASRQGVVYGYTF. The CDR3 nucleotides read TGTGCCAGCAGACAGGGGGTGGTCTACGGCTACACCTTC.

This clonotype was recorded at least ten times. The chain carries TRBV11-2 and TRBJ2-6; TRBD1 might be the D (5 bases). The germline gives CDR1 SGHAT, CDR2 FQNNGV. The CDR3 loop spans 16 amino acids. The V gene lost 4 bases and the J gene lost 0 bases, with 10 bases spanning the gap. CDR3 amino acids: CASSSDTGSGANVLTF. CDR3 in DNA: TGTGCCAGCAGCTCCGATACAGGCTCTGGGGCCAACGTCCTGACTTTC.

A few counts support this clonotype. This chain joins TRBV6-1 and TRBJ1-5; TRBD1 matches at 7 bases. The CDR3 has 11 residues. V dropped 5 bases and J dropped 11; count of bases not matched to a gene: 3. Germline V lookup: CDR1 MNHNS, CDR2 SASEGT. Written as DNA, the CDR3 is TGTGCCAGCAGTATTCAGGGGGCCCAGCATTTT. Translating it yields CASSIQGAQHF.

On this clonotype itself: This clone may be a read error of a much larger clone one base away. The rearrangement joins TRBV29-1 to TRBJ2-7, with a tentative D call TRBD2 (5 bases). V shed 8 bases and J shed 5 bases, with 13 bases lying between them. The CDR3 length is 11 residues. In germline, CDR1 is SQVTM, CDR2 ANQGSEA. The CDR3 DNA is TGCAGCCCGACTATCCCCCACGAGCAGTACTTC. It is translated as CSPTIPHEQYF.

This clonotype was found many times. The V call is TRBV20-1, the J call TRBJ2-7; TRBD1 aligns across 9 bases. J lost 1 base, V lost 3 bases, and 10 bases had no gene match. The CDR3 has 16 residues. The germline V gene encodes CDR1 DFQATT and CDR2 SNEGSKA (reference sequence). CDR3 loop: CSASTPRGTGSYEQYF. For the CDR3, the DNA is TGCAGTGCTAGTACACCCAGGGGGACAGGGTCCTACGAGCAGTACTTC.

Concerning this clonotype: Possible read error: a much larger clone is one base away. The V call is TRBV25-1, the J call TRBJ1-3, with D unclear. Germline V gene data show CDR1 as MGHDK and CDR2 as SYGVNS. CDR3 size: 14 residues. In DNA form, the CDR3 reads TGTGCCAGCAGTATTGGAAGCCCCGGAAACACCCTATATTTT. Protein sequence: CASSIGSPGNTLYF.

This clonotype has a handful of counts. The rearrangement joins TRBV5-1 to TRBJ2-7, with 7 bases aligning to TRBD1. The CDR3 loop spans 13 amino acids. V shed 8 bases and J 2 bases; nucleotides not matched to a gene: 7. In germline, CDR1 is SGHRS, CDR2 YFSETQ. The CDR3 sequence: CARTPQGAYEQYF. The CDR3 DNA reads TGCGCCAGAACACCGCAGGGGGCCTACGAGCAGTACTTC.

Ten or more counts support this clonotype. V gene TRBV3-1 combines with J gene TRBJ2-6; D gene ambiguous. CDR1 LGHDT and CDR2 YNNKEL come from the germline V gene (reference sequence). This CDR3 has 14 residues. V lost 0 bases and J 4 bases, leaving 4 bases between the germline ends. The DNA for the CDR3 is TGTGCCAGCAGCCAAGAGGCCGGGGCCAACGTCCTGACTTTC. It encodes CASSQEAGANVLTF.

This clonotype was recorded many times. V usage is TRBV20-1 and J usage is TRBJ1-1, with 7 bases identical to TRBD1. The CDR3 has 15 residues. Germline V lookup: CDR1 DFQATT, CDR2 SNEGSKA (reference sequence). After removal of 1 base from V and 4 bases from J, the junction contained 9 bases not matched to a gene. The CDR3 DNA reads as TGCAGTGCTAGAGCTAGATTGACAGGGAGCACTGAAGCTTTCTTT. Translating it yields CSARARLTGSTEAFF.

This clonotype has at least ten counts. The chain has TRBV30 and TRBJ2-7; D possibly corresponds to TRBD2 (6 bases). Trimming removed 2 bases from V and 0 bases from J, with 14 bases in between. The CDR3 sequence is 15 residues long. Germline lookup yields CDR1 GTSNPN and CDR2 SVGIG (reference sequence). The CDR3 here is CAWSKEGSFSYEQYF. The CDR3 DNA is TGTGCCTGGAGTAAGGAGGGCAGTTTCTCCTACGAGCAGTACTTC.

This clonotype was seen at least ten times. The V gene is TRBV20-1, the J gene TRBJ1-4; 7 bases are shared with TRBD1. Trimming cost V 4 bases and J 7 bases; bases outside gene matches: 6. This CDR3 spans 13 amino acids. The germline gives CDR1 DFQATT, CDR2 SNEGSKA (reference sequence). Here the CDR3 reads CSATKQGSEKLFF. In DNA, the CDR3 is TGCAGTGCTACAAAACAGGGGAGTGAAAAACTGTTTTTT.

This clonotype was recorded at least ten times. This chain joins TRBV6-1 and TRBJ1-2; D perhaps matches TRBD1 (5 bases). The CDR3 totals 15 residues. Trimming removed 2 bases from V and 2 bases from J, with 12 bases in between. CDR1 is MNHNS, CDR2 SASEGT, per germline. CDR3: CASSEFPGTNYGYTF. The CDR3 DNA reads as TGTGCCAGCAGTGAATTTCCAGGGACGAACTATGGCTACACCTTC.

This clonotype was observed at least ten times. The gene calls are TRBV12-3 or TRBV12-4 and TRBJ1-1; D ambiguous. The CDR3 covers 14 residues. Trimming left V 5 bases short and J 1 base short, with 11 bases between. The CDR3 reads CASSLRYPNTEAFF. As DNA, the CDR3 is TGTGCCAGCAGTCTCAGGTATCCGAACACTGAAGCTTTCTTT.

This clonotype was seen a few times. The rearrangement links TRBV28 to TRBJ2-5; the D is unclear. The germline V gene has CDR1 MDHEN and CDR2 SYDVKM. Between the trimmed V and J ends, which lost 7 bases and 4 bases, there was a span of 16 bases. The CDR3 spans 14 residues. The CDR3 nucleotides are TGTGCCAGCACCCCGGTGAGGTTAAGAGAGACCCAGTACTTC. Protein: CASTPVRLRETQYF.

With respect to this clonotype: A junction boundary mismatches the germline segment, possibly from a read error. The chain is built from TRBV5-1 and TRBJ1-1; no definite D call. This CDR3 is built from 13 residues. The germline V gene encodes CDR1 SGHRS and CDR2 YFSETQ. Here the CDR3 DNA reads TGCGCCAGCAGGCCTATAGGCAACACTGACGCTTTCTTT. Translation gives CASRPIGNTDAFF.

This clonotype was detected many times. In nucleotides, the CDR3 is TGCGCCAGCAGCCAAGTGACGGGGGCCGCCTACGAGCAGTACTTC. Translated: CASSQVTGAAYEQYF. The rearrangement uses TRBV4-3 and TRBJ2-7; perhaps D is TRBD1 or TRBD2 (6 bases each). This CDR3 contains 15 residues. V was trimmed by 1 base and J by 2 bases, leaving 12 bases between them. Germline values: CDR1 LGHNA, CDR2 YSLEER.